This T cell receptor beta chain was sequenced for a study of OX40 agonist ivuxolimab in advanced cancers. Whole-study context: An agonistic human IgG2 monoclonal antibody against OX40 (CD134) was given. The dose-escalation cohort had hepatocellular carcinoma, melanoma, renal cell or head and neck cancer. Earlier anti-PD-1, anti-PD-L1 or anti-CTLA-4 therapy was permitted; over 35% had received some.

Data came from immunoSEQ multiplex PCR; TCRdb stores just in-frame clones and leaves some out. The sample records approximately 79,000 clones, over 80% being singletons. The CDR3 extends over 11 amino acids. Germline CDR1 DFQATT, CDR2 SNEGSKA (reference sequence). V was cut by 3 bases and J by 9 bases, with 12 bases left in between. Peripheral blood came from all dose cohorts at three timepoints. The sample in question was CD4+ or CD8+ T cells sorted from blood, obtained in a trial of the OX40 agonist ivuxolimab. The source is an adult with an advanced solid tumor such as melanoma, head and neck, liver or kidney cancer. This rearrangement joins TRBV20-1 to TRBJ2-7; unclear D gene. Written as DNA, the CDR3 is TGCAGTGCTAGGCAGGCCAGGCGGCAGTACTTC. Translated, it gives CSARQARRQYF.